The clone carrying this TCR beta chain has just a few counts. CDR3 length: 14 amino acids. V gave up 7 bases and J gave up 1 base, with 13 bases separating them. CDR1 and CDR2 from the germline V gene are MGHDK and SYGVNS. Some clones are missing from TCRdb's copy, which holds only in-frame ones; the method was immunoSEQ multiplex PCR. The repertoire holds 160,000 or so clones, with about 90% as singletons. The data were taken from a study of blood T cell repertoires in COVID-19. The rearrangement joins TRBV25-1 to TRBJ1-1, with D perhaps TRBD1 (6 bases). The specimen sequenced was PBMCs or T cells enriched from blood (not recorded which). This TCR derives from a human donor with acute COVID-19. The donor label of this sample is uncertain. This CDR3 reads CASTKDSKNTEAFF. The CDR3 DNA reads TGTGCCAGCACTAAGGACAGCAAGAACACTGAAGCTTTCTTT.